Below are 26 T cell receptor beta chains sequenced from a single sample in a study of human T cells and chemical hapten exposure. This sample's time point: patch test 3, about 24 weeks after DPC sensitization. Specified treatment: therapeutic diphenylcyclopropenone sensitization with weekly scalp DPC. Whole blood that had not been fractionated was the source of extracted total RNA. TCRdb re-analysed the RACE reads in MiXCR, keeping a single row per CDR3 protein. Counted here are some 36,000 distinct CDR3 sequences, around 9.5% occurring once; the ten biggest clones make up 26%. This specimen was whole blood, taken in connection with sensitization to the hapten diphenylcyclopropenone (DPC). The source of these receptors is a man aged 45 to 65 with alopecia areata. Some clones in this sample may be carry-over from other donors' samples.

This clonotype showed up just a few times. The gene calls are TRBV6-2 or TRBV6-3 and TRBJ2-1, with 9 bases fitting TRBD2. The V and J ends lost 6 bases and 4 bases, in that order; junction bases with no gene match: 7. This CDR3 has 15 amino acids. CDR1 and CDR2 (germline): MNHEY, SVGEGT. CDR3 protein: CASRGWLAGYNEQFF. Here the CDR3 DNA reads TGTGCCAGCAGGGGTTGGCTAGCGGGATACAATGAGCAGTTCTTC.

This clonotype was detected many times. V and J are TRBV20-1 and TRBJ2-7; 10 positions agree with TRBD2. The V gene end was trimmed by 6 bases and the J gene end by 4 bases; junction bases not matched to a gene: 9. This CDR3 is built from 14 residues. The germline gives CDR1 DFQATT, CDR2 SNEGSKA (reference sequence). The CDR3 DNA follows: TGCAGTGCGGGGGGCACTAGCGGGATTTACGAGCAGTACTTC. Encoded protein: CSAGGTSGIYEQYF.

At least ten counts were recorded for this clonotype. The CDR3 nucleotides read TGTGCCAGCAGATCAACTAGCGGGAGATCGGGAGATACGCAGTATTTT. It is translated as CASRSTSGRSGDTQYF. The V call is TRBV28, the J call TRBJ2-3; 11 nucleotides align to TRBD2. Germline CDR1 reads MDHEN; CDR2 reads SYDVKM. V was clipped by 6 bases and J by 5 bases; unmatched bases: 10. The CDR3 loop spans 16 amino acids.

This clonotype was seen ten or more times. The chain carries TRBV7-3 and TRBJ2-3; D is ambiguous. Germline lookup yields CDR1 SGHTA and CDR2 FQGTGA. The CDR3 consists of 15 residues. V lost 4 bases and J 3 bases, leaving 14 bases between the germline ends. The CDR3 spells CASSYLTGRTDTQYF. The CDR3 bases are TGTGCCAGCAGCTATCTGACGGGTAGAACAGATACGCAGTATTTT.

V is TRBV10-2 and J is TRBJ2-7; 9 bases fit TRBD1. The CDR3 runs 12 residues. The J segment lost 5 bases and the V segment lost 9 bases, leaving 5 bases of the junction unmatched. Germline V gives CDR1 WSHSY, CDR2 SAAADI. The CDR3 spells CARTGGHDEQYF. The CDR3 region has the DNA TGCGCCAGGACAGGGGGGCACGACGAGCAGTACTTC.

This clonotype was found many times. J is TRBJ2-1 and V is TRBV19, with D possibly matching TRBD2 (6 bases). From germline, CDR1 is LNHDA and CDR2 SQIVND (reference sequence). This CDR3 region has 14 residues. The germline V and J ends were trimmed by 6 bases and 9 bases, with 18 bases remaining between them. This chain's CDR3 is CASSQAEGLGEQFF. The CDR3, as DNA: TGTGCCAGTAGCCAAGCGGAGGGTTTGGGTGAGCAGTTCTTC.

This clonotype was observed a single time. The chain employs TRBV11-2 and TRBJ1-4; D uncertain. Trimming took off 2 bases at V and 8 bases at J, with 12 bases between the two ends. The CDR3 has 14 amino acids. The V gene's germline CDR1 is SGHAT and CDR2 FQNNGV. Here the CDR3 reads CASSLYLAGEKLFF. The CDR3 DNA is TGTGCCAGCAGCTTATACTTGGCGGGGGAAAAACTGTTTTTT.

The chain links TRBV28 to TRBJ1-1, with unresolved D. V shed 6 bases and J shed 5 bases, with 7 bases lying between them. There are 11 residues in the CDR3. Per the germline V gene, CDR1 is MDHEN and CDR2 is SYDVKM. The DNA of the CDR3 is TGTGCCAGCAGCAAGAGGACTGAAGCTTTCTTT. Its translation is CASSKRTEAFF.

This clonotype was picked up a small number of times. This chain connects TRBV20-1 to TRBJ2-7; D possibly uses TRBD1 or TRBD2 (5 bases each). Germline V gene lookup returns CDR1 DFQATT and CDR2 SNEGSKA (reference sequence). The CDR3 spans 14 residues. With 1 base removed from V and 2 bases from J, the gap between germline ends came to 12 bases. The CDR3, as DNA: TGCAGTGCTAGAGTACGGGGCCGACCCTACGAGCAGTACTTC. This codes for CSARVRGRPYEQYF.

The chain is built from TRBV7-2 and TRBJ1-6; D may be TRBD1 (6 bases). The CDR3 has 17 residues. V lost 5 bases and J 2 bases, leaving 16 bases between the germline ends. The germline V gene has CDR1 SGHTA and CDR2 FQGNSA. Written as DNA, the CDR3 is TGTGCCAGCAGCCAAGAGCGTCAGGGGCCCTATAATTCACCCCTCCACTTT. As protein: CASSQERQGPYNSPLHF.

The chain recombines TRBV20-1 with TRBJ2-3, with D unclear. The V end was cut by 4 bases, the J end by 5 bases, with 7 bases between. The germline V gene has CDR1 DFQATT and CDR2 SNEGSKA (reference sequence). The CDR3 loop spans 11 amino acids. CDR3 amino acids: CSAKALDTQYF. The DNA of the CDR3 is TGCAGTGCTAAAGCATTAGATACGCAGTATTTT.

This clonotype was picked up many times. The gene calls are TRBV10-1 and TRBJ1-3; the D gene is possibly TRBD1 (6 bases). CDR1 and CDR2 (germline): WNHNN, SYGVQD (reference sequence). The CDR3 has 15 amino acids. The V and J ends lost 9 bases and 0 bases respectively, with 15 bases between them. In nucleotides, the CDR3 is TGCGCCAGTGCGACAGGATCCAACTCTGGAAACACCATATATTTT. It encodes CASATGSNSGNTIYF.

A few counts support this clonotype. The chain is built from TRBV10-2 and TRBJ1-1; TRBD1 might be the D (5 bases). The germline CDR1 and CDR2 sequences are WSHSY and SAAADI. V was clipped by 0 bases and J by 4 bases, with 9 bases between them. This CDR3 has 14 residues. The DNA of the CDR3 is TGCGCCAGCAGTGAGTCCCTGAGGGGCACTGAAGCTTTCTTT. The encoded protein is CASSESLRGTEAFF.

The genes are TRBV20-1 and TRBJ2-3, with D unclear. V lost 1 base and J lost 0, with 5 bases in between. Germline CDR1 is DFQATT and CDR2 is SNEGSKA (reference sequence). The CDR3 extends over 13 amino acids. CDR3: CSARGSSTDTQYF. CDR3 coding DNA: TGCAGTGCTAGAGGATCTAGCACAGATACGCAGTATTTT.

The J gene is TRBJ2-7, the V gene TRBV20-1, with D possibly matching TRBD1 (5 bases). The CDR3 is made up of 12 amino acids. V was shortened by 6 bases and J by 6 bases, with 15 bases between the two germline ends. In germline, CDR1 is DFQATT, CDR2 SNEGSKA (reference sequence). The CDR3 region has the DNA TGCAGTGCGCAGACAGCTATCGGCGAGCAGTACTTC. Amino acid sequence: CSAQTAIGEQYF.

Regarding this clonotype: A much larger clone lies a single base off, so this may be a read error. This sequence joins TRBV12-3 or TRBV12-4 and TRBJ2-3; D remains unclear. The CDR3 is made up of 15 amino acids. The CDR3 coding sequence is TGTGTCAGCAGTTTAGAGGTCGCGGACACAGATACGCAGTATTTT. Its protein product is CVSSLEVADTDTQYF.

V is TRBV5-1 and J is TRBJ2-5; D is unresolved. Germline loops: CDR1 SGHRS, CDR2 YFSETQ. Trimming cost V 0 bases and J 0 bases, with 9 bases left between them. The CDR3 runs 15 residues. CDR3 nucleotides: TGCGCCAGCAGCTTGGAAGGGCGGAACCAAGAGACCCAGTACTTC. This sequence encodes CASSLEGRNQETQYF. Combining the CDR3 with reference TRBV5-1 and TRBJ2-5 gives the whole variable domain KAGVTQTPRYLIKTRGQQVTLSCSPISGHRSVSWYQQTPGQGLQFLFEYFSETQRNKGNFPGRFSGRQFSNSRSEMNVSTLELGDSALYLCASSLEGRNQETQYFGPGTRLLVL.

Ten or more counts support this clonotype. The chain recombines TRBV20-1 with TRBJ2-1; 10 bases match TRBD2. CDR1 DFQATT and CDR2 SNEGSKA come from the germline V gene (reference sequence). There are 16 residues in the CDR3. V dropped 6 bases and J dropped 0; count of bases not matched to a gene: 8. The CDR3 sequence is CSARTSGESSYNEQFF. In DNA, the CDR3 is TGCAGTGCACGGACTAGCGGAGAGAGCTCCTACAATGAGCAGTTCTTC.

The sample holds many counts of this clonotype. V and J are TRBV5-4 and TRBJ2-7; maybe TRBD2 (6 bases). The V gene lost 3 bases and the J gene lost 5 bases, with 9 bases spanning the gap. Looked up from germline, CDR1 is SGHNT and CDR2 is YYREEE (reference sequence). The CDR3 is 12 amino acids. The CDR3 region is CASSSGLNEQYF. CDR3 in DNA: TGTGCCAGCAGCTCGGGACTTAACGAGCAGTACTTC.

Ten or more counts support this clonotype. The CDR3 DNA sequence: TGCAGTGCTAGAGATCGGGCGACAGGGGGCCAGGGATCAAATCAGCCCCAGCATTTT. Amino acids: CSARDRATGGQGSNQPQHF. The J gene is TRBJ1-5, the V gene TRBV20-1; 10 bases are shared with TRBD1. Germline loops: CDR1 DFQATT, CDR2 SNEGSKA (reference sequence). The trim removed 0 bases at V and 4 bases at J, leaving 15 bases unmatched. The CDR3 runs to 19 residues.

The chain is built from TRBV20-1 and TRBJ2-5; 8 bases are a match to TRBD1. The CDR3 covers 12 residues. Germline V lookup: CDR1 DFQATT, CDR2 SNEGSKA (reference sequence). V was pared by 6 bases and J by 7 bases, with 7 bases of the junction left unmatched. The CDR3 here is CSALRTGTTQYF. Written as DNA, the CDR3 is TGCAGTGCCCTCCGGACAGGGACGACCCAGTACTTC.

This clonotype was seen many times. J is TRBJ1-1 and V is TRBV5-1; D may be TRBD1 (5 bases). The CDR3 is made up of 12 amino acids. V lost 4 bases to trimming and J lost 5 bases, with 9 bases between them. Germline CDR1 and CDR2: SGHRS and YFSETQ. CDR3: CASSGAGTEAFF. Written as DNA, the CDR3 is TGCGCCAGCAGCGGGGCAGGGACTGAAGCTTTCTTT.

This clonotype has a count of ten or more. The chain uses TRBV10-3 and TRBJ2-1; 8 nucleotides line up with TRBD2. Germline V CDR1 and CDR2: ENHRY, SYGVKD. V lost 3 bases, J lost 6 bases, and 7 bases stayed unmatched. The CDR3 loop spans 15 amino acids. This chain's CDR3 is CAISDIGRAGNEQFF. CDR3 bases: TGTGCCATCAGTGATATCGGGAGGGCGGGCAATGAGCAGTTCTTC.

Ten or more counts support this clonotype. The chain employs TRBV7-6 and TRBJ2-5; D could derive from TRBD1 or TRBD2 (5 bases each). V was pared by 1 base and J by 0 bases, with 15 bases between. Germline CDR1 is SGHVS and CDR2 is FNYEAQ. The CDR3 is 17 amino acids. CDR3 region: CASSLGTSGQYQETQYF. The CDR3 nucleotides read TGTGCCAGCAGCTTAGGAACTTCGGGGCAGTACCAAGAGACCCAGTACTTC. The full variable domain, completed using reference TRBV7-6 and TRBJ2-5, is GAGVSQSPRYKVTKRGQDVALRCDPISGHVSLYWYRQALGQGPEFLTYFNYEAQQDKSGLPNDRFSAERPEGSISTLTIQRTEQRDSAMYRCASSLGTSGQYQETQYFGPGTRLLVL.

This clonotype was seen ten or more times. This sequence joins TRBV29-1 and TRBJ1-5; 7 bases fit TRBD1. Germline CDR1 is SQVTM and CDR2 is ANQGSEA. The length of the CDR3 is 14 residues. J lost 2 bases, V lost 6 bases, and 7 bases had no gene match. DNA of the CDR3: TGCAGCGTCGTTGACAGGGACGGCAATCAGCCCCAGCATTTT. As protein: CSVVDRDGNQPQHF.

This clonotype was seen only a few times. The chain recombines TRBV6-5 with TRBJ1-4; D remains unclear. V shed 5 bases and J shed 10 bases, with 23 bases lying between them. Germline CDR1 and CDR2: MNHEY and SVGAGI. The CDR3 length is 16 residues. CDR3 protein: CASSQRPSRVGGKLFF. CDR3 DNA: TGTGCCAGCAGTCAGAGGCCTTCCCGGGTTGGTGGAAAACTGTTTTTT.